The 2 T cell receptor beta chains given below trace back to one sample, sequenced in a study of radiation and T cells in renal cell carcinoma. TCRdb keeps only in-frame clones here, not all; method: immunoSEQ multiplex PCR. The sample records about 130,000 clones, more than 70% being singletons. Regarding time point: baseline pretreatment blood. The treatment denotes: 15 Gy SBRT to primary tumor, nephrectomy 4 weeks later. The sequenced sample was blood, obtained from a patient whose treatment included radiotherapy and nephrectomy. Receptor source: a woman aged 45-65 years with renal cell carcinoma.

About this clone: The same CDR3 is also encoded by other DNA sequences in this sample. The chain employs TRBV9 and TRBJ2-6; maybe TRBD1 (6 bases). Trimming left V 2 bases short and J 0 bases short, with 9 bases between. The CDR3 totals 16 residues. CDR1 and CDR2 (germline): SGDLS, YYNGEE. Here the CDR3 DNA reads TGTGCCAGCAGCGTGGTACAGGGCTCTGGGGCCAACGTCCTGACTTTC. Amino acids: CASSVVQGSGANVLTF. Variable domain in full (rest from reference TRBV9 and TRBJ2-6): DSGVTQTPKHLITATGQRVTLRCSPRSGDLSVYWYQQSLDQGLQFLIQYYNGEERAKGNILERFSAQQFPDLHSELNLSSLELGDSALYFCASSVVQGSGANVLTFGAGSRLTVL.

J is TRBJ1-5 and V is TRBV12-5, with 8 bases fitting TRBD1. This CDR3 contains 16 residues. CDR1 LGHNT and CDR2 FRNRAP come from the germline V gene. The V gene end was trimmed by 6 bases and the J gene end by 4 bases; junction bases not matched to a gene: 11. CDR3 DNA sequence: TGTGCTAGTGGCCCTCCCCCACAGGGGGGTAATCAGCCCCAGCATTTT. This encodes CASGPPPQGGNQPQHF.